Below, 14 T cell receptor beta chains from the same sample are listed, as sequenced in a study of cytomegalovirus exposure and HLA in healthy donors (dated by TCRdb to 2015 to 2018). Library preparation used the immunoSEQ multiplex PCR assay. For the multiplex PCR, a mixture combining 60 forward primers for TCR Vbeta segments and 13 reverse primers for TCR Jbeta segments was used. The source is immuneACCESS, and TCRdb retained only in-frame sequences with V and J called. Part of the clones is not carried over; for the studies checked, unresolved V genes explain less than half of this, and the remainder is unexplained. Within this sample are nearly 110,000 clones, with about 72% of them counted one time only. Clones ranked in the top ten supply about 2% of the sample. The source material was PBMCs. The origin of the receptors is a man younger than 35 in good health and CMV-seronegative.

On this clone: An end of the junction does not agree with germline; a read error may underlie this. The CDR3 DNA follows: TGTGCCAGCAGCGGGACAGGGGTTGACTATGGCTACCCCTTC. It specifies CASSGTGVDYGYPF. V is TRBV13 and J is TRBJ1-2; TRBD1 matches at 10 bases. This CDR3 has 14 amino acids. CDR1 is PRHDT, CDR2 FYEKMQ, per germline (reference sequence).

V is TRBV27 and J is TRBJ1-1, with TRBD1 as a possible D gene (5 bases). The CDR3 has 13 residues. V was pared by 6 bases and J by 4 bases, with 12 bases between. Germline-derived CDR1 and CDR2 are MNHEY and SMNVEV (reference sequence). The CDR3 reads CASSRGRATEAFF. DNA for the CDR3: TGTGCCAGCAGCAGAGGCAGGGCCACTGAAGCTTTCTTT.

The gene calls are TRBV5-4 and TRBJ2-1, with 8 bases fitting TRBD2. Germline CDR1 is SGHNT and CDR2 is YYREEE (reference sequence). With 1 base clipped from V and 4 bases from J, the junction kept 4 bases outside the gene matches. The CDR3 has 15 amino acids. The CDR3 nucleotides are TGTGCCAGCAGCTTGACTAGCGGAGTTTACAATGAGCAGTTCTTC. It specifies CASSLTSGVYNEQFF.

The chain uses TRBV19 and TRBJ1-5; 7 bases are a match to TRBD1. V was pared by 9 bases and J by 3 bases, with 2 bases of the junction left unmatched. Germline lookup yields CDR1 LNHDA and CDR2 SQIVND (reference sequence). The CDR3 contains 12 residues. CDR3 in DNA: TGTGCCAGCAGGGGGAACAATCAGCCCCAGCATTTT. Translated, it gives CASRGNNQPQHF.

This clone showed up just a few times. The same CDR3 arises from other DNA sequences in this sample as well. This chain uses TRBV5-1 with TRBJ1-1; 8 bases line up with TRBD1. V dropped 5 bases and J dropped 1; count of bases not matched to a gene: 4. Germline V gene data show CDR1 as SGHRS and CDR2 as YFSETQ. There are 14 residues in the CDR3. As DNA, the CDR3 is TGCGCCAGCAGTAACAGGGGGGGGAACACTGAAGCTTTCTTT. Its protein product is CASSNRGGNTEAFF.

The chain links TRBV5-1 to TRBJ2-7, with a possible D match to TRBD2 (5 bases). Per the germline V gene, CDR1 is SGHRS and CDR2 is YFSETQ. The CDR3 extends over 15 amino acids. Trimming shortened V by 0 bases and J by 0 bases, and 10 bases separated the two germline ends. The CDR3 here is CASSLGGVYSYEQYF. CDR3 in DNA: TGCGCCAGCAGCTTGGGGGGAGTGTACTCCTACGAGCAGTACTTC.

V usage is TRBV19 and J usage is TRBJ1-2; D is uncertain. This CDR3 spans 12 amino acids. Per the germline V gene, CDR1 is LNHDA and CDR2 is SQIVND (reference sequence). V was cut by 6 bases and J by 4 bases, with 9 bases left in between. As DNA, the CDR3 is TGTGCCAGTAGGTTGAGTGGCTATGGCTACACCTTC. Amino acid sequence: CASRLSGYGYTF.

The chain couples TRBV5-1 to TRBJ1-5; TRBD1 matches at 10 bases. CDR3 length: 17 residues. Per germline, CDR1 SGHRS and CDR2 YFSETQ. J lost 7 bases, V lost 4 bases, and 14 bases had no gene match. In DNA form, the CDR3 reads TGCGCCAGCAGCGTGGTCCCTCCGGGACAGGGGAGCCAGCCCCAGCATTTT. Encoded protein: CASSVVPPGQGSQPQHF.

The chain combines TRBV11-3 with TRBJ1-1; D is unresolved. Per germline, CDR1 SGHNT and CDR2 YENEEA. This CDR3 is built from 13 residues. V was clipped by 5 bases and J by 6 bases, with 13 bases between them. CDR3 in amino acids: CASSQRGLAEAFF. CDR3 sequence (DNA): TGTGCCAGCAGCCAACGCGGTCTAGCTGAAGCTTTCTTT.

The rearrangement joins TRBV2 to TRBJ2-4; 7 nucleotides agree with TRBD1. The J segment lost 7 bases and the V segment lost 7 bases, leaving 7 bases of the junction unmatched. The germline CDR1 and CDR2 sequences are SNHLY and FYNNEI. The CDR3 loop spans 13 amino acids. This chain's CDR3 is CASNLGQFNIQYF. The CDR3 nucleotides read TGTGCCAGCAACTTGGGACAGTTCAACATTCAGTACTTC.

The CDR3 DNA is TGCGCCAGCAGCTTGTCTTCTAGCGGATACAATGAGCAGTTCTTC. Protein product: CASSLSSSGYNEQFF. This rearrangement joins TRBV5-1 to TRBJ2-1; 7 bases line up with TRBD2. The CDR3 extends over 15 amino acids. The germline V gene has CDR1 SGHRS and CDR2 YFSETQ. V shed 1 base and J 4 bases; nucleotides not matched to a gene: 5.

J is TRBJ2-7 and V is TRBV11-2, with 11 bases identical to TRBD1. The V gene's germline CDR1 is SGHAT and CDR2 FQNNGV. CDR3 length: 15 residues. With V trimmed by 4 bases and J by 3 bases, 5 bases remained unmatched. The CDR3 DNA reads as TGTGCCAGCAGCTGGTCCGGGACAGGGGGCTACGAGCAGTACTTC. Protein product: CASSWSGTGGYEQYF.

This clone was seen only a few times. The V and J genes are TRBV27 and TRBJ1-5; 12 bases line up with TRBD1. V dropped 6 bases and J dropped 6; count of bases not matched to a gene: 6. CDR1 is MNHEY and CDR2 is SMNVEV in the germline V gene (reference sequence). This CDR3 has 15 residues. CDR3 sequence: CASRPPGQGAQPQHF. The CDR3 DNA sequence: TGTGCCAGCAGACCTCCGGGACAGGGGGCTCAGCCCCAGCATTTT.

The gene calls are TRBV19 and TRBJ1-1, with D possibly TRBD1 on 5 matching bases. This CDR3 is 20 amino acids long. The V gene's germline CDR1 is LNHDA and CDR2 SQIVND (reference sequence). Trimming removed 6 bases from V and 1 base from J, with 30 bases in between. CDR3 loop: CASRGGGLPGRGYTNTEAFF. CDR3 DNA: TGTGCCAGTAGGGGAGGCGGACTTCCGGGGCGCGGGTATACGAACACTGAAGCTTTCTTT.